The text below deals with one T cell receptor beta chain. This clonotype was counted at least ten times. The antigen it binds to is not known. Base quality data are lacking; no much larger clone is found one base away. In the germline V gene, CDR1 corresponds to MDHEN and CDR2 to SYDVKM. The junction shows trimming of 6 bases on V and 7 bases on J, and the gene matches do not reach 8 bases of it. The CDR3, from cysteine to phenylalanine, totals 15 residues. This entry keeps only the CDR3 DNA: 45 bases, framed from base 1. The data were obtained in a study of Graves' ophthalmopathy and Graves' hyperthyroidism (dated by TCRdb to about 2018). About the full investigation: Peripheral blood was collected at initial diagnosis, prior to any treatment. The study used signatures of the TCR beta repertoire to tell Graves' ophthalmopathy apart from Graves' hyperthyroidism and to predict which patients would progress to ophthalmopathy. In total, approximately 130 blood samples were TCR-sequenced: approximately 40 ophthalmopathy, under 85 hyperthyroidism and some 17 hyperthyroidism-to-ophthalmopathy patients. To explore V-J signatures that distinguish ophthalmopathy from hyperthyroidism, a discovery set of about a hundred patients was enrolled, made up of 40 to 45 with ophthalmopathy and roughly 55 with stable hyperthyroidism. An independent validation cohort was composed of some 19 hyperthyroidism patients and about 17 patients who later progressed from hyperthyroidism to ophthalmopathy. In roughly 6 hyperthyroidism patients, T-cell repertoires of thyroid tissue and blood were compared. Following sampling, methimazole starting at 30 mg daily was administered to hyperthyroidism patients, and high-dose intravenous methylprednisolone was administered to ophthalmopathy patients. The approximately 100 discovery patients were randomly divided into training and test sets at a 7:3 ratio. Findings and caveats that apply to the study as a whole: Sample size was not statistically predetermined, and group allocation was not concealed from the investigators. In validation, the model predicted ophthalmopathy progression with 55% to 71% sensitivity and 72.22% specificity; about a dozen predicted patients were CT-confirmed with GO in a median of about 6.1 months. Among expanded thyroid clonotypes with frequency above 0.001, most also showed up in blood, which suggests that blood repertoires may reflect the thyroid immune response. The 13-signature model separated ophthalmopathy from stable hyperthyroidism with over 85% sensitivity and approximately 83% specificity in cross-validation, and 80%/75% in the test set.

Ophthalmopathy patients had moderately to severely active disease, Clinical Activity Score of at least 3, NOSPECS grade of at least 4, and disease duration under 3 months. Patients with other autoimmune diseases, uncontrolled infections, pregnancy or lactation were excluded from the study. Clinical symptoms, serum thyroxine, TRAb, thyroid ultrasound and orbital computed tomography formed the basis of the diagnosis. Ficoll-Paque density gradient centrifugation was used to isolate PBMCs from approximately 10 ml of fresh peripheral blood. Trizol reagent was used to extract the total RNA, and its quality was then checked on an Agilent 2100 Bioanalyzer. TCR beta CDR3 regions were amplified from RNA transcripts for repertoire sequencing. HTBI primers and the Qiagen OneStep RT-PCR kit were used in a first-round RT-PCR, which was followed by a second-round multiplex PCR, size selection and purification. Libraries were sequenced paired-end with 100 bp reads on an Illumina HiSeq2000. On the study's bioinformatics: Reads were processed with SOAPnuke, discarding reads with adapters, uncalled bases, mean Phred below 15, or no exact constant-primer or identifier match. High-quality paired reads were merged with COPE v1.2.5. Clonotypes were defined as unique nucleotide sequences and were aligned to IMGT TRB V, D and J references using MiTCR v1.1. The analysis was limited to V-J combinations with a frequency above 0.0001, which together covered just over 98% of the repertoires. For each V-J combination, a TCR clonal expansion and chaos score was defined as the ratio of F50 clonal expansion to chaos observed in the TCRdist matrix. Features were reduced by Welch's t-statistics and random forest to over 10 V-J combinations, which fed a naive Bayes classifier. Thyroid-blood repertoire similarity was quantified with the Morisita-Horn index. Using fastp trimming at Q25 and MiXCR clonotype assembly, TCRdb reanalyzed the public sequencing data and kept in-frame beta chains. Identical CDR3 proteins give one entry, which carries the most common genes and DNA. For this entry, the V and J calls and clone size follow TCRdb and not the study's own pipeline. In all, the sample holds roughly 500,000 distinct CDR3 sequences, and approximately 14% of those were seen once. 9.5% to 10% of the sample lies in the top ten.

This TCR was recovered from a woman between 25 and 40 years old with Graves' ophthalmopathy. Donor details come from another sample of the same person, matched by shared clones. The sequenced sample consisted of blood. Recombination connected TRBV28 to TRBJ1-6, and TRBD1 aligns with 8 junction nucleotides. This receptor has the CDR3 CASSLRPGGNSPLHF. The DNA sequence is TGTGCCAGCAGCTTACGGCCAGGGGGCAATTCACCCCTCCACTTT.